Following are 31 T cell receptor beta chains from one sample sequenced in a study of blood T cell repertoires in COVID-19. Profiled with immunoSEQ multiplex PCR; TCRdb holds only in-frame clones, not every one. The sample records some 380,000 clones, 90% being singletons. Sequenced sample: peripheral blood. These TCRs come from a young man with active or convalescent COVID-19.

This clone was picked up one time. The chain uses TRBV5-8 and TRBJ2-5, with no clear D. From germline, CDR1 is SGHTS and CDR2 YDEGEE. V was clipped by 4 bases and J by 5 bases, with 15 bases between them. The CDR3 consists of 14 residues. This chain's CDR3 is CASSPRYGRETQYF. The CDR3 DNA reads TGTGCCAGCAGCCCGCGTTACGGTCGGGAGACCCAGTACTTC.

This chain connects TRBV29-1 to TRBJ1-1; D is unresolved. This CDR3 is 10 amino acids long. The germline V gene has CDR1 SQVTM and CDR2 ANQGSEA. V was shortened by 8 bases and J by 3 bases, with 7 bases between the two germline ends. CDR3 amino acids: CSTLDTEAFF. CDR3 DNA: TGCAGCACTCTGGACACTGAAGCTTTCTTT. The whole variable domain, remainder taken from reference TRBV29-1 and TRBJ1-1, is SAVISQKPSRDICQRGTSLTIQCQVDSQVTMMFWYRQQPGQSLTLIATANQGSEATYESGFVIDKFPISRPNLTFSTLTVSNMSPEDSSIYLCSTLDTEAFFGQGTRLTVV.

The rearrangement uses TRBV6-2 or TRBV6-3 and TRBJ2-1; TRBD1 aligns across 7 bases. CDR1 and CDR2 from the germline V gene are MNHEY and SVGEGT. The CDR3 totals 17 residues. V shed 2 bases, J shed 6 bases, and the junction held 13 bases outside the gene matches. CDR3 nucleotide sequence: TGTGCCAGCAGTTACGAGGGGGCCGGGCTAGCCTCCAATGAGCAGTTCTTC. Translating it yields CASSYEGAGLASNEQFF.

The V gene is TRBV29-1, the J gene TRBJ1-2; D remains unclear. CDR1 is SQVTM, CDR2 ANQGSEA, per germline. Trimming stripped 4 bases from V and 0 bases from J, with 9 bases between. The CDR3 has 13 amino acids. CDR3 in amino acids: CSVVTAPNYGYTF. As DNA, the CDR3 is TGCAGCGTTGTTACAGCTCCTAACTATGGCTACACCTTC.

The CDR3 region is CASSKGTGVRETQYF. CDR3 in DNA: TGTGCCAGCAGCAAAGGGACAGGGGTGCGAGAGACCCAGTACTTC. The chain couples TRBV5-5 to TRBJ2-5; 10 nucleotides agree with TRBD1. V lost 4 bases to trimming and J lost 4 bases; unmatched junction nucleotides: 7. CDR1 and CDR2 (germline): SGHKS, YYEKEE (reference sequence). This CDR3 has 15 amino acids.

This sequence joins TRBV5-4 and TRBJ2-3, with D unresolved. There are 13 residues in the CDR3. Germline assignment: CDR1 SGHNT and CDR2 YYREEE (reference sequence). The ends were cut back, 4 bases at V and 1 base at J, with 7 bases in the middle. The CDR3 nucleotides read TGTGCCAGCAGCCCCCCTGGCACAGATACGCAGTATTTT. Protein product: CASSPPGTDTQYF. Looking up the rest from reference TRBV5-4 and TRBJ2-3 gives the full variable domain: ETGVTQSPTHLIKTRGQQVTLRCSSQSGHNTVSWYQQALGQGPQFIFQYYREEENGRGNFPPRFSGLQFPNYSSELNVNALELDDSALYLCASSPPGTDTQYFGPGTRLTVL.

The J gene is TRBJ2-5, the V gene TRBV18, with TRBD2 matching over 8 bases. Germline lookup yields CDR1 KGHSH and CDR2 LQKENI. Trimming cost V 5 bases and J 4 bases; bases outside gene matches: 9. The CDR3 covers 15 residues. CDR3 sequence reads: CASSSTTLAGETQYF. The CDR3, as DNA: TGTGCCAGCTCATCAACCACGCTAGCGGGAGAGACCCAGTACTTC.

The rearrangement links TRBV7-2 to TRBJ1-3, with D unresolved. Germline V gene lookup returns CDR1 SGHTA and CDR2 FQGNSA. V dropped 5 bases and J dropped 2 bases, with 13 bases sitting between them. The CDR3 loop spans 15 amino acids. In DNA, the CDR3 is TGTGCCAGCAGCCCCCAGTTTCTTCCTGGAAACACCATATATTTT. This gives the protein CASSPQFLPGNTIYF.

This clone turned up a few times. The chain couples TRBV20-1 to TRBJ2-1; D gene unclear. CDR3 size: 10 residues. V shed 4 bases and J shed 5 bases, with 3 bases lying between them. CDR1 DFQATT and CDR2 SNEGSKA come from the germline V gene (reference sequence). Here the CDR3 reads CSATDNEQFF. The CDR3 nucleotides read TGCAGTGCTACAGACAATGAGCAGTTCTTC.

The J gene is TRBJ2-7, the V gene TRBV13; tentatively, D is TRBD2 (6 bases). Per the germline V gene, CDR1 is PRHDT and CDR2 is FYEKMQ (reference sequence). Trimming shortened V by 5 bases and J by 2 bases, and 16 bases separated the two germline ends. CDR3 length: 15 amino acids. CDR3 amino acids: CASSPIGGPTYEQYF. Written as DNA, the CDR3 is TGTGCCAGCAGCCCCATCGGGGGTCCAACCTACGAGCAGTACTTC.

The chain couples TRBV5-1 to TRBJ1-6; D perhaps matches TRBD1 (5 bases). The germline V gene encodes CDR1 SGHRS and CDR2 YFSETQ. The CDR3 extends over 14 amino acids. V lost 0 bases, J lost 9 bases, and 10 bases lay in between. In nucleotides, the CDR3 is TGCGCCAGCAGCTTGGGCGGGACGGCTTCACCCCTCCACTTT. Amino acids: CASSLGGTASPLHF.

V and J are TRBV4-1 and TRBJ2-4, with a weak D call TRBD1 (6 bases). The CDR3 is 17 residues long. Germline lookup yields CDR1 MGHRA and CDR2 YSYEKL. V lost 3 bases to trimming and J lost 6 bases, with 21 bases between them. DNA for the CDR3: TGCGCCAGCAGCCAGGATGGGGACATCTGGGCTCGAAACATTCAGTACTTC. This codes for CASSQDGDIWARNIQYF.

The chain employs TRBV28 and TRBJ1-5; no clear D gene. The germline V gene has CDR1 MDHEN and CDR2 SYDVKM. CDR3 length equals 17 residues. Trimming stripped 4 bases from V and 0 bases from J, with 16 bases between. The CDR3 sequence: CASSSRPTVYSNQPQHF. The DNA for the CDR3 is TGTGCCAGCAGTTCCCGACCTACAGTGTATAGCAATCAGCCCCAGCATTTT.

This chain links TRBV7-9 with TRBJ1-1, with D possibly being TRBD1 (6 bases). The germline V gene encodes CDR1 SEHNR and CDR2 FQNEAQ (reference sequence). The V gene lost 7 bases and the J gene lost 2 bases, with 11 bases spanning the gap. The CDR3 is made up of 13 amino acids. The CDR3 here is CASIDRLNTEAFF. In DNA, the CDR3 is TGTGCCAGCATCGACAGGCTCAACACTGAAGCTTTCTTT.

V is TRBV7-2 and J is TRBJ2-1; tentative D call: TRBD1 (6 bases). This CDR3 contains 15 residues. Trimming removed 1 base at V and 9 bases at J, with 16 bases between. Per the germline V gene, CDR1 is SGHTA and CDR2 is FQGNSA. The CDR3, as DNA: TGTGCCAGCAGCTTAGGGGGGCCAGGGGATGGTGAGCAGTTCTTC. Translation: CASSLGGPGDGEQFF. The whole variable domain, filled in from reference TRBV7-2 and TRBJ2-1, reads GAGVSQSPSNKVTEKGKDVELRCDPISGHTALYWYRQSLGQGLEFLIYFQGNSAPDKSGLPSDRFSAERTGGSVSTLTIQRTQQEDSAVYLCASSLGGPGDGEQFFGPGTRLTVL.

CDR3 loop: CASSLGGSGGYTF. CDR3 sequence (DNA): TGTGCCAGCAGTTTGGGGGGTTCGGGTGGCTACACCTTC. The V call is TRBV12-3 or TRBV12-4, the J call TRBJ1-2, with D possibly being TRBD1 (5 bases). This CDR3 is 13 amino acids long. The V gene lost 3 bases and the J gene lost 7 bases, with 12 bases spanning the gap.

This chain uses TRBV27 with TRBJ2-5; D is uncertain. Germline lookup yields CDR1 MNHEY and CDR2 SMNVEV (reference sequence). V was cut by 0 bases and J by 9 bases, with 11 bases left in between. CDR3 size: 13 residues. The CDR3 bases are TGTGCCAGCAGTTTATCTCCCCTAGATGCCCAGTACTTC. Residues: CASSLSPLDAQYF.

This clone has only a few counts. This sequence joins TRBV30 and TRBJ1-2; 9 bases align to TRBD1. The CDR3 loop spans 16 amino acids. CDR1 is GTSNPN, CDR2 SVGIG, per germline (reference sequence). J gave up 0 bases and V 0 bases, and 5 bases lay outside the gene matches. The CDR3: CAWSVGWTGANYGYTF. CDR3 DNA sequence: TGTGCCTGGAGTGTAGGGTGGACAGGGGCTAACTATGGCTACACCTTC.

This rearrangement joins TRBV28 to TRBJ2-2, with a possible D match to TRBD1 (5 bases). CDR1 MDHEN and CDR2 SYDVKM come from the germline V gene. Trimming took 1 base from V and 5 from J, leaving 11 bases between them. This CDR3 region has 15 residues. The CDR3 DNA sequence: TGTGCCAGCAGTTTATCAGGGTTCAGGACCGGGGAGCTGTTTTTT. This gives the protein CASSLSGFRTGELFF.

The chain has TRBV15 and TRBJ2-7; 10 nucleotides agree with TRBD1. V was clipped by 5 bases and J by 9 bases; unmatched bases: 13. CDR1 and CDR2 from the germline V gene are LNHNV and YYDKDF (reference sequence). This CDR3 comprises 15 residues. The CDR3 reads CATSGDRGPLRRQYF. DNA of the CDR3: TGTGCCACCAGCGGGGACAGGGGCCCTTTGAGGCGGCAGTACTTC.

This clone was detected only once. The rearrangement links TRBV11-2 to TRBJ2-7, with D possibly TRBD1 on 7 matching bases. The CDR3 contains 16 residues. The ends were cut back, 4 bases at V and 3 bases at J, with 19 bases in the middle. Germline V gene lookup returns CDR1 SGHAT and CDR2 FQNNGV. The DNA of the CDR3 is TGTGCCAGCAGCTCCCCATGGAGCAGGGGGGTCTACGAGCAGTACTTC. Amino acid sequence: CASSSPWSRGVYEQYF.

The chain employs TRBV19 and TRBJ1-5; D is perhaps TRBD1 (5 bases). The ends were cut back, 5 bases at V and 3 bases at J, with 17 bases in the middle. Germline V gene sequence: CDR1 LNHDA, CDR2 SQIVND (reference sequence). This CDR3 region has 16 residues. The CDR3 loop is CASSLLGTGVNQPQHF. The DNA of the CDR3 is TGTGCCAGTAGTTTACTCGGGACGGGGGTCAATCAGCCCCAGCATTTT.

In this sample, this clone turned up a few times. The genes are TRBV19 and TRBJ1-1, with D maybe TRBD1 (6 bases). V lost 4 bases to trimming and J lost 1 base, with 13 bases between them. This CDR3 contains 15 residues. Germline loops: CDR1 LNHDA, CDR2 SQIVND (reference sequence). The CDR3 sequence is CASSTARDKNTEAFF. As DNA, the CDR3 is TGTGCCAGTAGTACCGCCCGGGACAAGAACACTGAAGCTTTCTTT.

This clone was detected once. The chain joins TRBV6-5 to TRBJ2-3, with 12 bases lining up with TRBD2. V shed 7 bases and J 4 bases; nucleotides not matched to a gene: 6. CDR3 length equals 15 residues. Germline assignment: CDR1 MNHEY and CDR2 SVGAGI. The CDR3 reads CASNRLAGVADTQYF. For the CDR3, the DNA is TGTGCCAGCAATCGACTAGCGGGAGTCGCAGATACGCAGTATTTT.

This sequence joins TRBV6-5 and TRBJ2-3; D not certain. The V gene lost 0 bases and the J gene lost 1 base, with 2 bases spanning the gap. The CDR3 runs to 13 residues. In germline, CDR1 is MNHEY, CDR2 SVGAGI. Here the CDR3 DNA reads TGTGCCAGCAGTTACTCCGGCACAGATACGCAGTATTTT. As protein: CASSYSGTDTQYF.

The DNA for the CDR3 is TGCAGCGTCGACACCGCCGGGACTAAAAACAATGAGCAGTTCTTC. This sequence encodes CSVDTAGTKNNEQFF. This chain uses TRBV29-1 with TRBJ2-1, with 7 bases matching TRBD2. The CDR3 covers 15 residues. Looked up from germline, CDR1 is SQVTM and CDR2 is ANQGSEA. After removal of 6 bases from V and 5 bases from J, the junction contained 13 bases not matched to a gene.

The chain recombines TRBV19 with TRBJ2-7; D ambiguous. The CDR3 runs to 13 residues. V lost 3 bases and J 7 bases, leaving 13 bases between the germline ends. Germline V gives CDR1 LNHDA, CDR2 SQIVND (reference sequence). This CDR3 is CASSMMTKREQYF. The CDR3 nucleotides are TGTGCCAGTAGTATGATGACGAAGAGGGAGCAGTACTTC.

The V gene is TRBV4-1, the J gene TRBJ1-3; 10 bases map to TRBD1. V dropped 8 bases and J dropped 6; count of bases not matched to a gene: 13. CDR1 MGHRA and CDR2 YSYEKL come from the germline V gene. This CDR3 has 16 residues. In nucleotides, the CDR3 is TGCGCCAGCCAAAGCGTTGGGACAGGGGTAGTAAACACCATATATTTT. Its translation is CASQSVGTGVVNTIYF.

The chain recombines TRBV4-3 with TRBJ2-1; the D gene is possibly TRBD1 (7 bases). V was cut by 4 bases and J by 5 bases, with 18 bases left in between. CDR3 length: 16 residues. Germline V lookup: CDR1 LGHNA, CDR2 YSLEER. CDR3 amino acids: CASSLGGTGVNNEQFF. The CDR3 nucleotides read TGCGCCAGCAGCCTGGGAGGTACAGGGGTGAACAATGAGCAGTTCTTC.

The chain uses TRBV6-5 and TRBJ2-6, with D unresolved. V lost 10 bases, J lost 11 bases, and 15 bases lay in between. The germline V gene encodes CDR1 MNHEY and CDR2 SVGAGI. This CDR3 is built from 12 residues. DNA of the CDR3: TGTGCCATCTTAGAGGTTCCGGACGTCCTGACTTTC. This codes for CAILEVPDVLTF.

The chain joins TRBV7-2 to TRBJ2-1, with D uncertain. Trimming shortened V by 8 bases and J by 3 bases, and 11 bases separated the two germline ends. CDR3 length equals 13 residues. The germline gives CDR1 SGHTA, CDR2 FQGNSA. The CDR3 loop reads CASDSPVYNEQFF. CDR3 nucleotides: TGTGCCAGCGACTCCCCAGTCTACAATGAGCAGTTCTTC.